Below, 27 T cell receptor beta chains from the same sample are listed, as sequenced in a study of cytomegalovirus exposure and HLA in healthy donors. PCR primers comprised 60 Vbeta and 13 Jbeta primers. This table comes from immunoSEQ multiplex PCR, and its TCRdb copy is limited to in-frame clones, with some not included. The sample lists around 150,000 clones, roughly 86% occurring once. Sequenced material: PBMCs. The receptor source for this set is a woman in her thirties or forties in good health and CMV-seronegative.

The chain couples TRBV10-3 to TRBJ2-1; D perhaps matches TRBD2 (5 bases). Looked up from germline, CDR1 is ENHRY and CDR2 is SYGVKD. CDR3 length: 16 amino acids. V dropped 5 bases and J dropped 0 bases, with 14 bases sitting between them. The CDR3 nucleotides are TGTGCCATCAGTAAACACGGGGATAGCTCCTACAATGAGCAGTTCTTC. The encoded protein is CAISKHGDSSYNEQFF.

The gene calls are TRBV18 and TRBJ2-7; the D is unclear. CDR3 length: 11 residues. V lost 6 bases and J 7 bases, leaving 10 bases between the germline ends. The V gene's germline CDR1 is KGHSH and CDR2 LQKENI. As DNA, the CDR3 is TGTGCCAGCTCCGACCTCGGGGAGCAGTACTTC. Protein sequence: CASSDLGEQYF.

The chain is built from TRBV6-1 and TRBJ2-3, with 10 bases identical to TRBD2. Germline assignment: CDR1 MNHNS and CDR2 SASEGT. The CDR3 covers 15 residues. V gave up 8 bases and J gave up 0 bases; unmatched junction bases: 5. The CDR3 loop reads CASHPSGSSTDTQYF. DNA for the CDR3: TGTGCCAGCCATCCTAGCGGGAGTAGCACAGATACGCAGTATTTT.

The chain couples TRBV27 to TRBJ1-5; D is undetermined. V lost 8 bases, J lost 2 bases, and 7 bases lay in between. The V gene's germline CDR1 is MNHEY and CDR2 SMNVEV (reference sequence). This CDR3 has 12 residues. CDR3 sequence: CASRSGNQPQHF. The CDR3 DNA reads TGTGCCAGCCGGTCCGGCAATCAGCCCCAGCATTTT.

DNA of the CDR3: TGTGCCAGCAGCCCTAGACGGACTAGCACAGATACGCAGTATTTT. It encodes CASSPRRTSTDTQYF. The V call is TRBV7-2, the J call TRBJ2-3, with a tentative D call TRBD2 (5 bases). Trimming pared 5 bases from V and 0 bases from J, leaving 12 bases between. The CDR3 extends over 15 amino acids. CDR1 is SGHTA and CDR2 is FQGNSA in the germline V gene.

The rearrangement uses TRBV28 and TRBJ2-7; tentatively, D is TRBD2 (6 bases). There are 14 residues in the CDR3. Germline V gene sequence: CDR1 MDHEN, CDR2 SYDVKM. With 5 bases removed from V and 2 bases from J, the gap between germline ends came to 13 bases. CDR3 DNA sequence: TGTGCCAGCAGTCCGGGACTCATAACCTACGAGCAGTACTTC. Translated, it gives CASSPGLITYEQYF.

This clone came up once. The chain links TRBV5-4 to TRBJ2-5, with D possibly TRBD1 on 5 matching bases. CDR1 is SGHNT, CDR2 YYREEE, per germline (reference sequence). Trimming left V 2 bases short and J 1 base short, with 9 bases between. The CDR3 contains 14 residues. CDR3 coding DNA: TGTGCCAGCAGCTTAGGGGCGGCCCAAGAGACCCAGTACTTC. Its protein is CASSLGAAQETQYF.

This chain uses TRBV4-2 with TRBJ2-1; 10 nucleotides agree with TRBD2. CDR3 length: 17 amino acids. Germline V lookup: CDR1 LGHNA, CDR2 YNFKEQ. The J segment lost 5 bases and the V segment lost 1 base, leaving 8 bases of the junction unmatched. The CDR3 nucleotides are TGTGCCAGCAGCCAAGGAGGTGCTAGCGGGAGTCACAATGAGCAGTTCTTC. Translation: CASSQGGASGSHNEQFF.

The V and J genes are TRBV12-1 and TRBJ1-5; no DNA check was done on the table's D call, TRBD1. TRBV12-1 is designated a pseudogene. The CDR3 spans 14 residues. The CDR3 loop reads CASSLGTGGQPQHF. In DNA form, the CDR3 reads TGTGCCAGCAGCTTGGGGACAGGTGGTCAGCCCCAGCATTTT.

This clone was recorded many times. The chain couples TRBV27 to TRBJ2-7, with TRBD2 matching 8 bases. Germline loops: CDR1 MNHEY, CDR2 SMNVEV (reference sequence). V gave up 5 bases and J gave up 6 bases; unmatched junction bases: 9. This CDR3 is built from 14 residues. The CDR3 loop is CASSHKAGASEQYF. The DNA of the CDR3 is TGTGCCAGCAGTCACAAAGCGGGAGCCTCCGAGCAGTACTTC.

The chain links TRBV19 to TRBJ1-5; TRBD1 matches at 8 bases. CDR1 and CDR2 (germline): LNHDA, SQIVND (reference sequence). The CDR3 has 15 residues. The junction had 6 bases not matched to a gene; V was cut back by 3 bases and J by 5 bases. The DNA for the CDR3 is TGTGCCAGTAGTATCCAACAGGGGGTATATCAGCCCCAGCATTTT. This sequence encodes CASSIQQGVYQPQHF.

As for this clone: In the same sample, other DNA sequences code for this CDR3. V and J are TRBV27 and TRBJ2-7; 11 bases line up with TRBD1. The V gene's germline CDR1 is MNHEY and CDR2 SMNVEV (reference sequence). There are 14 residues in the CDR3. The V segment lost 3 bases and the J segment 7 bases; nucleotides outside the gene matches: 5. The CDR3 DNA follows: TGTGCCAGCAGTTTTGGGACAGGGGGTCATGAGCAGTACTTC. Encoded protein: CASSFGTGGHEQYF.

This clone appeared a single time. This chain links TRBV5-1 with TRBJ1-1; D gene unclear. V gave up 4 bases and J gave up 3 bases, with 16 bases separating them. The V gene's germline CDR1 is SGHRS and CDR2 YFSETQ. This CDR3 spans 15 amino acids. The CDR3 loop reads CASSPRHLRDTEAFF. The CDR3 DNA is TGCGCCAGCAGCCCGAGACACCTGAGGGACACTGAAGCTTTCTTT.

The V call is TRBV19, the J call TRBJ1-2; TRBD1 matches 7 bases. V trimming: 7 bases; J trimming: 8 bases; junction bases outside the gene matches: 10. Germline values: CDR1 LNHDA, CDR2 SQIVND (reference sequence). This CDR3 contains 13 residues. The DNA for the CDR3 is TGTGCCAGTACCCCAGACAGGGTGTTCGGCTACACCTTC. Translation: CASTPDRVFGYTF.

The J gene is TRBJ2-7, the V gene TRBV4-1; 7 bases line up with TRBD1. Germline lookup yields CDR1 MGHRA and CDR2 YSYEKL. The CDR3 covers 16 residues. V gave up 0 bases and J gave up 1 base; unmatched junction bases: 6. The CDR3 protein is CASSQEGTESSYEQYF. CDR3 nucleotide sequence: TGCGCCAGCAGCCAAGAAGGGACAGAGTCTTCCTACGAGCAGTACTTC.

This chain connects TRBV7-8 to TRBJ2-2; 14 nucleotides agree with TRBD2. This CDR3 has 17 residues. The junction had 6 bases not matched to a gene; V was cut back by 5 bases and J by 4 bases. Germline CDR1 and CDR2: SGHVS and FQNEAQ. CDR3 sequence reads: CASSKTSGRAGTGELFF. Here the CDR3 DNA reads TGTGCCAGCAGCAAGACTAGCGGGAGGGCCGGCACCGGGGAGCTGTTTTTT. Drawing the rest from reference TRBV7-8 and TRBJ2-2, the complete variable domain is GAGVSQSPRYKVAKRGQDVALRCDPISGHVSLFWYQQALGQGPEFLTYFQNEAQLDKSGLPSDRFFAERPEGSVSTLKIQRTQQEDSAVYLCASSKTSGRAGTGELFFGEGSRLTVL.

The chain carries TRBV19 and TRBJ1-5; TRBD1 matches at 12 bases. The CDR3 spans 19 residues. The germline CDR1 and CDR2 sequences are LNHDA and SQIVND (reference sequence). Trimming took 5 bases from V and 4 from J; bases not matched to a gene: 15. CDR3 protein: CASSLRRGQGARGNQPQHF. For the CDR3, the DNA is TGTGCCAGTAGTCTCCGAAGGGGACAGGGGGCGCGGGGTAATCAGCCCCAGCATTTT. The variable domain in full, completed from reference TRBV19 and TRBJ1-5, reads DGGITQSPKYLFRKEGQNVTLSCEQNLNHDAMYWYRQDPGQGLRLIYYSQIVNDFQKGDIAEGYSVSREKKESFPLTVTSAQKNPTAFYLCASSLRRGQGARGNQPQHFGDGTRLSIL.

V usage is TRBV6-1 and J usage is TRBJ1-1, with TRBD1 as a possible D gene (6 bases). CDR1 MNHNS and CDR2 SASEGT come from the germline V gene. V lost 11 bases and J lost 4, with 17 bases in between. The CDR3 is 13 residues long. The CDR3 protein is CAGTLTGGTEAFF. For the CDR3, the DNA is TGTGCCGGAACTTTGACAGGAGGCACTGAAGCTTTCTTT.

This clone was seen only once. CDR3 nucleotide sequence: TGCGCCAGCAGCTTGGGATCCTGGGGAGAGGGTGAAAAACTGTTTTTT. Translated: CASSLGSWGEGEKLFF. This sequence joins TRBV5-1 and TRBJ1-4; D remains unclear. V was clipped by 0 bases and J by 7 bases, with 16 bases between them. The germline gives CDR1 SGHRS, CDR2 YFSETQ. The CDR3 is 16 residues long.

V usage is TRBV6-5 and J usage is TRBJ2-3, with D possibly being TRBD2 (5 bases). Germline V lookup: CDR1 MNHEY, CDR2 SVGAGI. There are 13 residues in the CDR3. The V end lost 6 bases, the J end lost 4 bases, and 11 bases lay between the germline ends. The CDR3 sequence: CASSLRVPDTQYF. CDR3 nucleotide sequence: TGTGCCAGCAGCTTGCGGGTTCCAGATACGCAGTATTTT.

The chain links TRBV10-3 to TRBJ2-2; D is perhaps TRBD2 (5 bases). Germline assignment: CDR1 ENHRY and CDR2 SYGVKD. Trimming cost V 10 bases and J 2 bases, with 17 bases left between them. This CDR3 contains 15 residues. The CDR3: CASTRELLNTGELFF. DNA of the CDR3: TGTGCCAGCACCCGGGAACTACTAAACACCGGGGAGCTGTTTTTT.

This clone has a handful of counts. The chain joins TRBV10-3 to TRBJ2-7; 7 nucleotides line up with TRBD2. The length of the CDR3 is 11 residues. The ends lost 7 bases at V and 4 bases at J; junction bases unmatched: 1. Germline V gene lookup returns CDR1 ENHRY and CDR2 SYGVKD. CDR3 coding DNA: TGTGCCATCATGGGGGGGTACGAGCAGTACTTC. Translating gives CAIMGGYEQYF.

The chain joins TRBV5-1 to TRBJ2-2, with D possibly matching TRBD2 (5 bases). V was pared by 1 base and J by 6 bases, with 10 bases between. The CDR3 has 14 amino acids. Germline CDR1 and CDR2: SGHRS and YFSETQ. CDR3 protein: CASSLTLAAGELFF. DNA for the CDR3: TGCGCCAGCAGCTTGACGCTAGCAGCCGGGGAGCTGTTTTTT.

CDR3 bases: TGCAGCGTTGACGGGACAGATGCCCGCTATGGCTACACCTTC. Its protein product is CSVDGTDARYGYTF. V usage is TRBV29-1 and J usage is TRBJ1-2; TRBD1 matches 7 bases. There are 14 residues in the CDR3. Germline V CDR1 and CDR2: SQVTM, ANQGSEA. Trimming cost V 3 bases and J 4 bases; bases outside gene matches: 8.

The rearrangement joins TRBV5-4 to TRBJ1-2; the D is unclear. The CDR3 length is 13 residues. The V end was cut by 1 base, the J end by 8 bases, with 12 bases between. Germline CDR1 SGHNT, CDR2 YYREEE (reference sequence). CDR3 loop: CASSLNSFSGYTF. The DNA for the CDR3 is TGTGCCAGCAGCTTGAACAGTTTCTCCGGCTACACCTTC.

The chain recombines TRBV6-5 with TRBJ1-2; no clear D gene. In germline, CDR1 is MNHEY, CDR2 SVGAGI. V was pared by 0 bases and J by 7 bases, with 12 bases between. The CDR3 loop spans 14 amino acids. CDR3 DNA: TGTGCCAGCAGTTACTCTCAGGATCTTGGTGGCTACACCTTC. As protein: CASSYSQDLGGYTF.

This clone is a singleton in its sample. The chain recombines TRBV11-3 with TRBJ2-7; 8 bases line up with TRBD1. The trim removed 5 bases at V and 2 bases at J, leaving 8 bases unmatched. Germline CDR1 reads SGHNT; CDR2 reads YENEEA. The CDR3 has 15 amino acids. The CDR3 sequence: CASSATGVGAYEQYF. The DNA of the CDR3 is TGTGCCAGCAGCGCGACAGGGGTGGGAGCCTACGAGCAGTACTTC. The whole variable domain, remainder taken from reference TRBV11-3 and TRBJ2-7, is EAGVVQSPRYKIIEKKQPVAFWCNPISGHNTLYWYLQNLGQGPELLIRYENEEAVDDSQLPKDRFSAERLKGVDSTLKIQPAELGDSAVYLCASSATGVGAYEQYFGPGTRLTVT.